This is a list of T cell receptor beta chains from one sample in a study of vaccination and CD4 T cells after COVID-19. TCRdb called the PCR reads again in MiXCR, with one record for every CDR3 protein. Of approximately 21,000 distinct CDR3 sequences in the sample, approximately 40% are singletons; the top ten hold more than 7%. These receptors have no known antigen. This material consisted of CD4+ T cells from blood, cultured in vitro, taken after SARS-CoV-2 vaccination. These receptors were collected from a human donor who had recovered from COVID-19. CDR3s include the opening cysteine and the closing phenylalanine or tryptophan. Each record gives: J gene, V gene, D gene, clone size, CDR3 DNA, CDR3 protein. The D gene is left open where the match is weak. Rows give clone size only sometimes, using once, few, many, or a class for an expanded clone.

TRBJ2-5,TRBV2,NA,NA,TGTGCCAGCAGGCTGACAGGACAAGAGACCCAGTACTTC,CASRLTGQETQYF
TRBJ1-5,TRBV6-1,TRBD1,NA,TGTGCCAGCAGTCGGGACAGGGACCAGCCCCAGCATTTT,CASSRDRDQPQHF
TRBJ2-2,TRBV29-1,TRBD2,NA,TGCAGCGCCCCGGGACTATCGAACACCGGGGAGCTGTTTTTT,CSAPGLSNTGELFF
TRBJ1-2,TRBV29-1,TRBD1,NA,TGCAGCGTTGCGGGAAGACAGGGTAGTAAAGGCTACACCTTC,CSVAGRQGSKGYTF
TRBJ2-3,TRBV20-1,TRBD1,NA,TGCAGTGCTAGAGCCGCCAGGGGGCTCACAGATACGCAGTATTTT,CSARAARGLTDTQYF
TRBJ1-1,TRBV20-1,NA,few,TGCAGTGCTAGAGAACCGCCTCCGGGGAGCACTGAAGCTTTCTTT,CSAREPPPGSTEAFF
TRBJ1-4,TRBV20-1,NA,NA,TGCAGCGTCGACAGGTTGGATGAAAAACTGTTTTTT,CSVDRLDEKLFF
TRBJ2-5,TRBV4-2,TRBD2,few,TGTGCCAGCAGCCAAACGGGACTAGGGAGCGAGACCCAGTACTTC,CASSQTGLGSETQYF
TRBJ2-7,TRBV10-2,TRBD1,few,TGCGCCAGCAGTGCAGGGACAGTCACCTACGAGCAGTACTTC,CASSAGTVTYEQYF
TRBJ2-2,TRBV6-1,NA,few,TGTGCCAGCTTGGACGGGGGGCGTACCGGGGAGCTGTTTTTT,CASLDGGRTGELFF
TRBJ1-1,TRBV9,NA,once,TGTGCCACCTCTCCGGGACTGCAGAACACTGAAGCTTTCTTT,CATSPGLQNTEAFF
TRBJ1-3,TRBV7-9,TRBD1,NA,TGTGCCAGCAGCGGAGGCAGGGGGATGGGAAACACCATATATTTT,CASSGGRGMGNTIYF
TRBJ1-2,TRBV24-1,NA,few,TGTGCCACCAGTGATCCCCCTAACTATGGCTACACCTTC,CATSDPPNYGYTF
TRBJ1-1,TRBV20-1,NA,NA,TGCAGTGCCCAACCGCCGTACAGGTTGAACACTGAAGCTTTCTTT,CSAQPPYRLNTEAFF
TRBJ2-2,TRBV20-1,NA,few,TGCAGTGCTAGAGGACAGGAAATAAACACCGGGGAGCTGTTTTTT,CSARGQEINTGELFF
TRBJ1-6,TRBV20-1,NA,NA,TGCAGTGCTCGCCCAAAGACCGAACTTCGGTGGAATTCACCCCTCCACTTT,CSARPKTELRWNSPLHF
TRBJ1-5,TRBV19,NA,few,TGTGCCAGTAGTAGAAACGATCAGCCCCAGCATTTT,CASSRNDQPQHF
TRBJ2-5,TRBV24-1,TRBD1,NA,TGTGCCACCAGTGATTTTACGACAGGGGACCAAGAGACCCAGTACTTC,CATSDFTTGDQETQYF
TRBJ2-4,TRBV20-1,NA,NA,TGCAGTGCTGCTCTTGGAGGACGGAAAAACATTCAGTACTTC,CSAALGGRKNIQYF
TRBJ2-5,TRBV6-5,NA,NA,TGTGCCAGCAGTTACTCTGGGACGGGACAAGAGACCCAGTACTTC,CASSYSGTGQETQYF
TRBJ1-5,TRBV19,NA,NA,TGTGCCAGTAGTATCGTTGAGAATCAGCCCCAGCATTTT,CASSIVENQPQHF
TRBJ2-2,TRBV20-1,NA,NA,TGCAGTGCTAGAAGAAGGGGGATTCTGGCCGGGGAGCTGTTTTTT,CSARRRGILAGELFF
TRBJ1-2,TRBV6-1,TRBD1,NA,TGTGCCAGCAACCACCAGGACAGGGGGCGTAGTAAGGATGGCTACACCTTC,CASNHQDRGRSKDGYTF
TRBJ2-7,TRBV6-2/TRBV6-3,TRBD2,few,TGTGCCAACCTCTCCGGGAGGCCCTGGGACGAGCAGTACTTC,CANLSGRPWDEQYF
TRBJ1-1,TRBV28,TRBD1,NA,TGTGCCAGCAGTATGAACAGGGGGCGAAGCACTGAAGCTTTCTTT,CASSMNRGRSTEAFF
TRBJ2-7,TRBV20-1,TRBD2,NA,TGCAGTGCCTACTTGGGACTAGCGGGAGTCGACGAGCAGTACTTC,CSAYLGLAGVDEQYF
TRBJ2-2,TRBV5-1,NA,NA,TGCGCCAGCAGTCGGCCGGGGGCGAACACCGGGGAGCTGTTTTTT,CASSRPGANTGELFF
TRBJ2-5,TRBV11-2,NA,medium-sized,TGTGCCAGCAGCCCCGCGGGCGCAGTAGGGACCCAGTACTTC,CASSPAGAVGTQYF
TRBJ1-2,TRBV20-1,TRBD1,few,TGCAGTGCTCGTTCGACAGGGTTTGGCTACACCTTC,CSARSTGFGYTF
TRBJ2-3,TRBV5-1,NA,NA,TGCGCCAGCAGCTTACAGGCTCCGAGCACAGATACGCAGTATTTT,CASSLQAPSTDTQYF
TRBJ2-2,TRBV24-1,NA,few,TGTGCCACCAGTGACAACGATTCCGGGACACCAAACACCGGGGAGCTGTTTTTT,CATSDNDSGTPNTGELFF
TRBJ1-2,TRBV30,NA,NA,TGTGCCTGGAGCGTGGACCGGGGAGCTGGCTACACCTTC,CAWSVDRGAGYTF
TRBJ2-2,TRBV4-2,TRBD1,NA,TGTGCCAGCAGCCAAGGGGGACAGGCCTCCGGGGAGCTGTTTTTT,CASSQGGQASGELFF
TRBJ2-3,TRBV19,NA,few,TGTGCCAGTAGCGTTCTAGAGGTCGGGGGCACAGATACGCAGTATTTT,CASSVLEVGGTDTQYF
TRBJ2-7,TRBV6-2/TRBV6-3,NA,NA,TGTGCCAGCAGACCCAACCGGGACCATACCTACGAGCAGTACTTC,CASRPNRDHTYEQYF